This T cell receptor beta chain derives from a study of Graves' ophthalmopathy and Graves' hyperthyroidism (dated by TCRdb to the late 2010s). Regarding the complete study: Peripheral blood was collected at initial diagnosis, prior to any treatment. In about six hyperthyroidism patients, T-cell repertoires of thyroid tissue and blood were compared. The independent validation cohort included 18 to 20 hyperthyroidism patients plus 17 patients who later progressed from hyperthyroidism to ophthalmopathy. In total, around 130 blood samples were TCR-sequenced: approximately 40 ophthalmopathy, roughly 77 hyperthyroidism and approximately 17 hyperthyroidism-to-ophthalmopathy patients. The study used TCR beta repertoire signatures to distinguish Graves' ophthalmopathy from Graves' hyperthyroidism and to predict progression to ophthalmopathy. The 100 discovery patients were randomly split 7:3 into training and test sets. Following sampling, methimazole starting at 30 mg daily was administered to hyperthyroidism patients, and high-dose intravenous methylprednisolone was administered to ophthalmopathy patients. To explore V-J signatures that separate ophthalmopathy from hyperthyroidism, a discovery set of about 100 patients was enrolled, consisting of 40 to 45 with ophthalmopathy and some 56 with stable hyperthyroidism.

CDR1 and CDR2, looked up from the germline V gene (reference sequence), are DFQATT and SNEGSKA. There are 15 amino acids in the CDR3, from cysteine to phenylalanine inclusive. Just CDR3 DNA is preserved here, 45 bases in frame from base 1. Germline trimming amounts to 6 bases on V and 0 bases on J, with 5 as the count of junction bases outside the gene matches. Stable hyperthyroidism was defined as no progression to ophthalmopathy within 18 months of follow-up. Hyperthyroidism patients were newly diagnosed, were aged 18 to 65 years, and had a disease duration under 2 months. Patients with other autoimmune diseases, uncontrolled infections, pregnancy or lactation were excluded. Clinical symptoms, serum thyroxine, TRAb, thyroid ultrasound and orbital computed tomography formed the basis of the diagnosis. Ficoll-Paque density gradient centrifugation was used to isolate PBMCs from about 10 ml of fresh peripheral blood. Total RNA was extracted with Trizol reagent and quality-checked on an Agilent 2100 Bioanalyzer.

What the study reported, not specific to this receptor: Most expanded thyroid clonotypes with frequency above 0.001 were also detected in blood, suggesting blood repertoires may reflect the thyroid immune response. In cross-validation, the 13-signature model distinguished ophthalmopathy from stable hyperthyroidism with about 88% sensitivity and roughly 81% specificity, and in the test set the corresponding values were approximately 80% and 68%. Sample size was not statistically predetermined, and group allocation was not concealed from the investigators. In validation, the model predicted ophthalmopathy progression with about 70% sensitivity and roughly 72% specificity; 12 predicted patients were CT-confirmed with GO in a median of approximately six months.

For repertoire sequencing, the TCR beta CDR3 regions were amplified from RNA transcripts. HTBI primers and the Qiagen OneStep RT-PCR kit were used in a first-round RT-PCR, which was followed by a second-round multiplex PCR, size selection and purification. Libraries were sequenced on an Illumina HiSeq2000 using paired-end 100 bp reads. The authors' analysis ran thus. SOAPnuke was used to process the reads, throwing out any read that had adapters, had uncalled bases, had a mean Phred below 15, or lacked an exact constant-primer or identifier match. COPE v1.2.5 was used to merge the high-quality paired reads. Unique nucleotide sequences were defined as clonotypes and aligned to IMGT TRB V, D and J references using MiTCR v1.1. Analysis was restricted to V-J combinations with a frequency above 0.0001, which covered roughly 99% of repertoires. For each V-J combination, a TCR clonal expansion and chaos score was defined as the ratio of F50 clonal expansion to chaos observed in the TCRdist matrix. Welch's t-statistics and random forest were used to reduce features to about 14 V-J combinations, which were fed into a naive Bayes classifier. Thyroid-blood repertoire similarity was quantified with the Morisita-Horn index. The raw public data were reprocessed by TCRdb itself: fastp quality trimming at Q25, MiXCR clonotype calling, in-frame beta chains only. Each entry is one CDR3 protein sequence, shown with its most common DNA and genes. The V and J calls, along with clone size, are taken from TCRdb and not from the paper's own processing. Recorded for this sample are a few hundred thousand distinct CDR3 sequences; approximately 15% of them occurred a single time. Around 7% of the sample is taken by the ten largest.

There are many counts of this clonotype. It lacks a known antigen. The record has no base qualities; no much larger clone is one base away. Sequencing used peripheral blood. This sequence originates from a woman aged 18-29 years with stable Graves' hyperthyroidism. Donor details come from another sample of the same person, matched by shared clones. Recombination connected TRBV20-1 to TRBJ1-6; TRBD1 fits 7 bases in the junction. The CDR3 is CSANDRDSYNSPLHF. In nucleotides, the sequence is TGCAGTGCAAATGACAGGGACTCCTATAATTCACCCCTCCACTTT.